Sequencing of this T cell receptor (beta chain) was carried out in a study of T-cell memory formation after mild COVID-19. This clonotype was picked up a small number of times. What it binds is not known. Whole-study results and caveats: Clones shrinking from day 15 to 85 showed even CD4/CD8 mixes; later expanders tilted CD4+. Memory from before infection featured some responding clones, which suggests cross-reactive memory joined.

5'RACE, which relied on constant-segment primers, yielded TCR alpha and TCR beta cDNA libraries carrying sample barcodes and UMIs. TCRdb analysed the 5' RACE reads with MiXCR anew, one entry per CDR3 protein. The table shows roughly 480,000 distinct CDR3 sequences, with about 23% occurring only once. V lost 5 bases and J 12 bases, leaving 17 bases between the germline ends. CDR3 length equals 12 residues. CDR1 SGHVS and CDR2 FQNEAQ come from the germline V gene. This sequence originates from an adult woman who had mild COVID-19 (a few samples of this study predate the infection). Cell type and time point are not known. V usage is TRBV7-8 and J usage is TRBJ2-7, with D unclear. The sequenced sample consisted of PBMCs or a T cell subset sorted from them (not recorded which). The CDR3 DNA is TGTGCCAGCAGCCTCGGGCCACCGGGTGGGTACTTC. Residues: CASSLGPPGGYF.